The rows below give T cell receptor beta chains drawn from one sample of a study of blood T cell repertoires in COVID-19. Measured with immunoSEQ multiplex PCR; TCRdb has only the in-frame clones, and not every one. The table lists about 380,000 clones, less than 90% of them singletons. What was sequenced was PBMCs or T cells enriched from blood (not recorded which). The receptors were sampled from a woman in her 30s who had recovered from COVID-19. The CDR3 runs from the conserved cysteine through the conserved F or W. Each record gives: V gene, clone size, D gene, J gene, CDR3 protein, CDR3 DNA. D genes are given only for firm matches. Not every row has a clone size; where given, it reads once, few, many or a size class.

>TRBV18|-|TRBD2|TRBJ2-5
CASSRTSGIETQYF
TGTGCCAGCTCACGGACTAGCGGGATCGAGACCCAGTACTTC
>TRBV7-9|-|TRBD1|TRBJ2-7
CASSPGTGYMYEQYF
TGTGCCAGCAGCCCCGGGACAGGGTATATGTACGAGCAGTACTTC
>TRBV11-1|-|TRBD1|TRBJ2-5
CASSRDSQETQYF
TGTGCCAGCAGCCGGGACAGCCAAGAGACCCAGTACTTC
>TRBV28|-|TRBD1|TRBJ1-2
CASSEGQGVFYGYTF
TGTGCCAGCAGTGAGGGACAGGGGGTCTTCTATGGCTACACCTTC
>TRBV7-2|-|-|TRBJ2-1
CASSSPGNEQFF
TGTGCCAGCAGCTCCCCCGGGAATGAGCAGTTCTTC
>TRBV5-4|-|-|TRBJ2-3
CASSFGGATDTQYF
TGTGCCAGCAGCTTTGGCGGGGCCACAGATACGCAGTATTTT
>TRBV7-2|-|-|TRBJ2-7
CASSFYREGAEQYF
TGTGCCAGCAGCTTCTACAGGGAAGGGGCCGAGCAGTACTTC
>TRBV27|-|TRBD1|TRBJ1-4
CASSSRQGLNEKLFF
TGTGCCAGCAGTTCCCGACAGGGGCTAAATGAAAAACTGTTTTTT
>TRBV4-1|-|-|TRBJ2-7
CASSQPGQGMTYEQYF
TGCGCCAGCAGCCAGCCGGGACAAGGTATGACCTACGAGCAGTACTTC
>TRBV5-1|-|-|TRBJ2-2
CASSLVGVPNTGELFF
TGCGCCAGCAGCTTGGTCGGGGTACCGAACACCGGGGAGCTGTTTTTT
>TRBV9|few|TRBD2|TRBJ2-1
CASSAWTSGRAHEQFF
TGTGCCAGCAGCGCCTGGACTAGCGGGAGGGCCCATGAGCAGTTCTTC
>TRBV6-6|-|TRBD1|TRBJ1-4
CASRPTGAEEKLFF
TGTGCCAGCAGGCCTACAGGGGCGGAGGAAAAACTGTTTTTT
>TRBV2|-|-|TRBJ2-2
CASSFSNTGELFF
TGTGCCAGCAGCTTTTCGAACACCGGGGAGCTGTTTTTT
>TRBV12-3/TRBV12-4|once|TRBD1|TRBJ2-5
CASAGTGGETQYF
TGTGCCAGCGCGGGGACAGGCGGGGAGACCCAGTACTTC
>TRBV6-5|once|TRBD1|TRBJ2-7
CASSYLGQGENEQYF
TGTGCCAGCAGTTACTTGGGACAGGGGGAAAACGAGCAGTACTTC
>TRBV2|-|TRBD2|TRBJ2-1
CASPKERGGHEQFF
TGTGCCAGCCCTAAGGAGCGGGGGGGCCATGAGCAGTTCTTC
>TRBV28|-|TRBD1|TRBJ1-6
CASSKSGQGGNSPLHF
TGTGCCAGCAGTAAGTCGGGACAGGGCGGCAATTCACCCCTCCACTTT
>TRBV6-1|-|-|TRBJ1-1
CASSPPRARGEAFF
TGTGCCAGCAGTCCACCTCGGGCAAGGGGTGAAGCTTTCTTT
>TRBV7-2|-|-|TRBJ1-2
CASSFNRANYGYTF
TGTGCCAGCAGCTTCAACAGGGCAAACTATGGCTACACCTTC
>TRBV9|once|TRBD2|TRBJ2-1
CASTLRSGSSYNEQFF
TGTGCCAGCACCCTCCGAAGCGGGAGCTCCTACAATGAGCAGTTCTTC
>TRBV25-1|few|TRBD1|TRBJ2-7
CASSVPGQGRYEQYF
TGTGCCAGCAGTGTTCCTGGACAGGGTCGGTACGAGCAGTACTTC
>TRBV7-9|-|-|TRBJ1-2
CASSWDNYGYTF
TGTGCCAGCAGCTGGGACAATTATGGCTACACCTTC
>TRBV20-1|-|-|TRBJ2-7
CSASGDEQYF
TGCAGTGCTAGCGGGGACGAGCAGTACTTC
>TRBV9|-|-|TRBJ2-5
CASSAIQGGETQYF
TGTGCCAGCAGCGCCATACAGGGAGGGGAGACCCAGTACTTC
>TRBV7-2|-|TRBD1|TRBJ2-4
CASSLAVVGTAKNIQYF
TGTGCCAGCAGCTTAGCTGTGGTCGGGACAGCAAAAAACATTCAGTACTTC
>TRBV6-1|-|TRBD1|TRBJ2-7
CASSESQGAIYEQYF
TGTGCCAGCAGTGAATCACAGGGGGCAATTTACGAGCAGTACTTC
>TRBV15|-|-|TRBJ2-3
CAARDFSTDTQYF
TGTGCCGCGAGGGACTTCAGTACAGATACGCAGTATTTT
>TRBV18|-|TRBD1|TRBJ2-2
CASTGALANTGELFF
TGTGCCAGTACAGGGGCCCTCGCGAACACCGGGGAGCTGTTTTTT
>TRBV4-1|-|-|TRBJ2-7
CASSHQAGLSYEQYF
TGCGCCAGCAGCCACCAAGCGGGCCTCTCCTACGAGCAGTACTTC
>TRBV3-1/TRBV3-2|-|TRBD2|TRBJ2-7
CASSDREVSYEQYF
TGTGCCAGCAGTGACCGGGAGGTATCCTACGAGCAGTACTTC
>TRBV11-3|-|-|TRBJ2-5
CASSPTVGETQYF
TGTGCCAGCAGCCCGACTGTGGGTGAGACCCAGTACTTC
>TRBV6-1|-|TRBD1|TRBJ1-1
CASSELGDSRGNTEAFF
TGTGCCAGCAGTGAATTAGGGGACAGCCGGGGGAACACTGAAGCTTTCTTT
>TRBV7-8|-|-|TRBJ2-2
CASSPRGHGNTGELFF
TGTGCCAGCAGCCCTCGGGGACACGGGAACACCGGGGAGCTGTTTTTT
>TRBV5-1|-|TRBD2|TRBJ2-5
CASSLRGGETQYF
TGCGCCAGCAGCTTGCGCGGGGGAGAGACCCAGTACTTC
>TRBV9|-|TRBD1|TRBJ1-2
CASSGGQGMNYGYTF
TGTGCCAGCAGCGGAGGACAGGGGATGAACTATGGCTACACCTTC
>TRBV7-2|-|-|TRBJ1-2
CASSSPMGFYGYTF
TGTGCCAGCAGCTCCCCGATGGGCTTCTATGGCTACACCTTC
>TRBV5-4|-|-|TRBJ1-2
CASASVRGYGYTF
TGTGCCAGCGCGTCGGTTCGGGGCTATGGCTACACCTTC
>TRBV19|-|-|TRBJ2-7
CASSIRDSYEQYF
TGTGCCAGTAGTATCAGGGACTCCTACGAGCAGTACTTC
>TRBV5-1|-|-|TRBJ2-1
CASNQELSNYNEQFF
TGCGCCAGCAACCAGGAACTGAGCAACTACAATGAGCAGTTCTTC
>TRBV29-1|-|TRBD1|TRBJ2-5
CSVGPGQGETQYF
TGCAGCGTTGGACCGGGACAGGGGGAGACCCAGTACTTC
>TRBV6-5|-|-|TRBJ2-3
CASSFEADTQYF
TGTGCCAGCAGTTTCGAGGCAGATACGCAGTATTTT
>TRBV5-1|once|TRBD2|TRBJ2-1
CASSLGASGYNEQFF
TGCGCCAGCAGCTTGGGCGCTAGCGGGTACAATGAGCAGTTCTTC
>TRBV29-1|few|-|TRBJ1-1
CSVGEGEAFF
TGCAGCGTTGGGGAGGGGGAAGCTTTCTTT
>TRBV6-5|-|-|TRBJ1-2
CASNPTQGSGYGYTF
TGTGCCAGCAACCCAACCCAGGGGAGTGGCTATGGCTACACCTTC
>TRBV19|few|-|TRBJ2-7
CASSISGAYYEQYF
TGTGCCAGTAGTATCTCAGGGGCGTACTACGAGCAGTACTTC